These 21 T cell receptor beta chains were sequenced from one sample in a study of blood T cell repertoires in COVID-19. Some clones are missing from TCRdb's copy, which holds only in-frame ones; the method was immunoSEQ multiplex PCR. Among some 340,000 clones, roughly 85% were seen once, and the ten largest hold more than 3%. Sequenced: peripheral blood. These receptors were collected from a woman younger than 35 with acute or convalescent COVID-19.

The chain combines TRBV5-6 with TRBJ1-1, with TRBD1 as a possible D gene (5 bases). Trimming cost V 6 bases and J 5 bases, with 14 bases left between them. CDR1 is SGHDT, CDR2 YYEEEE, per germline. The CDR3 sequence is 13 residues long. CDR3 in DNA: TGTGCCAGCATAACCAGGGAGGGAACTGAAGCTTTCTTT. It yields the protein CASITREGTEAFF.

For the CDR3, the DNA is TGTGCCAGCAGCTCGACAGGGGTCCACGAGCAGTACTTC. Its protein is CASSSTGVHEQYF. The genes are TRBV7-2 and TRBJ2-7; 8 nucleotides align to TRBD1. Germline assignment: CDR1 SGHTA and CDR2 FQGNSA. V gave up 4 bases and J gave up 5 bases; unmatched junction bases: 4. The CDR3 runs 13 residues.

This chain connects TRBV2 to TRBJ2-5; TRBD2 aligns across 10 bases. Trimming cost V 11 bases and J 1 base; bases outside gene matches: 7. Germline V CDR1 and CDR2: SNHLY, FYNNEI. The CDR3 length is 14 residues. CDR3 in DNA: TGTGCCGGAGGACTAGCGGATTCCCAAGAGACCCAGTACTTC. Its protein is CAGGLADSQETQYF.

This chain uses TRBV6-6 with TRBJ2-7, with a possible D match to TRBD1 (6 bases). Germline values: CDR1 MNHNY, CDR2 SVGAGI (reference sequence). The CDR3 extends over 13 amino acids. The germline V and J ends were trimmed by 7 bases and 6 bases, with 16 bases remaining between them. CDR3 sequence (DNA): TGTGCCAGCACCCGCGGTGTAGGGGGCGAGCAGTACTTC. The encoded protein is CASTRGVGGEQYF.

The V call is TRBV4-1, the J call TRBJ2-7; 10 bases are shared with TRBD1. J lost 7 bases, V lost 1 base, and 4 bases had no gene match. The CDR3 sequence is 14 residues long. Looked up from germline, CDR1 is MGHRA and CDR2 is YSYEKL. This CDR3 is CASSQVPDRGEQYF. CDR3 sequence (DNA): TGCGCCAGCAGCCAAGTGCCGGACAGGGGGGAGCAGTACTTC.

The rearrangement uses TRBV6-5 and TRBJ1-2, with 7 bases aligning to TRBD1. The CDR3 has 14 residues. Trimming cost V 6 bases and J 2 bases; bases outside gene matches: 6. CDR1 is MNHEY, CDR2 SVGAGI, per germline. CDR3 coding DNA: TGTGCCAGCAGGCCCTTGACAGGGAACTATGGCTACACCTTC. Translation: CASRPLTGNYGYTF.

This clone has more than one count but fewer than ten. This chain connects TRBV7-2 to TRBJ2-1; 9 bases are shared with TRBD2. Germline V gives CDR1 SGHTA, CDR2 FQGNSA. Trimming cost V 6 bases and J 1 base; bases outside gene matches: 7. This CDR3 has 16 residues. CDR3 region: CASSFSGSGSYNEQFF. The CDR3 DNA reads TGTGCCAGCAGTTTTAGCGGGAGTGGGTCCTACAATGAGCAGTTCTTC.

The CDR3 DNA follows: TGTGCCAGCAGCGGACGGGAGTATGGCTACACCTTC. Its translation is CASSGREYGYTF. This chain uses TRBV3-1 (or the pseudogene TRBV3-2) with TRBJ1-2; no reliable D call. This CDR3 comprises 12 residues. Germline V gene data show CDR1 as LGHDT and CDR2 as YNNKEL (reference sequence). V dropped 5 bases and J dropped 5 bases, with 9 bases sitting between them.

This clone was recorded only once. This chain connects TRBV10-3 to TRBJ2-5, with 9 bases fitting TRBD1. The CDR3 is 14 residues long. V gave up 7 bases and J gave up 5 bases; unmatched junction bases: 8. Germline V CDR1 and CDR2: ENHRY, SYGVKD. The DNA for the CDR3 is TGTGCCATCAAACCACAGGGGGCATGGGAGACCCAGTACTTC. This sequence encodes CAIKPQGAWETQYF.

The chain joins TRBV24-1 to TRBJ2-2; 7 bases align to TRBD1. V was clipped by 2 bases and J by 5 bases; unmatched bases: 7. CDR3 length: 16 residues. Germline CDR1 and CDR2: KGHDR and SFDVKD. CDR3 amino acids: CATSDWTGARTGELFF. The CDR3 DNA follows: TGTGCCACCAGTGATTGGACAGGCGCACGAACCGGGGAGCTGTTTTTT.

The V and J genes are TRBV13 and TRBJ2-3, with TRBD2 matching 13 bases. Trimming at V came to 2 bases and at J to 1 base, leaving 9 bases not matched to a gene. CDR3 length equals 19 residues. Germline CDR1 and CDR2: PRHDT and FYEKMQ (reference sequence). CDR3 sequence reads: CASSLRLAGGITGTDTQYF. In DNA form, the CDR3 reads TGTGCCAGCAGCTTACGACTAGCGGGGGGCATAACAGGCACAGATACGCAGTATTTT.

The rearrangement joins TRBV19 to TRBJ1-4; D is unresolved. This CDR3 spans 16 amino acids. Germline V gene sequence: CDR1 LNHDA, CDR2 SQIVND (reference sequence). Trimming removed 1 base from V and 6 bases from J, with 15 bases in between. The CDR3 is CASSIVLGELYEKLFF. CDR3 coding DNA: TGTGCCAGTAGTATAGTACTAGGAGAATTGTATGAAAAACTGTTTTTT.

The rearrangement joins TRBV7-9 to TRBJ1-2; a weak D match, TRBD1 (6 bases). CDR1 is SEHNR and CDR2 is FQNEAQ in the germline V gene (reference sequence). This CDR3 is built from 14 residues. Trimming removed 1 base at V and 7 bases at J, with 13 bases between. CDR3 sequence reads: CASSLGTVSIGYTF. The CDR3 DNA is TGTGCCAGCAGCTTAGGGACAGTTTCAATTGGCTACACCTTC.

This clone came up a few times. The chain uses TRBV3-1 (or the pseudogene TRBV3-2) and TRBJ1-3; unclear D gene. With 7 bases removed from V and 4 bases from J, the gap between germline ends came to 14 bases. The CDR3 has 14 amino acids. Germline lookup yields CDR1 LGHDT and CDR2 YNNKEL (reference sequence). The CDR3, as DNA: TGTGCCAGCACCCCAGGTCTCTCCGGAAACACCATATATTTT. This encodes CASTPGLSGNTIYF.

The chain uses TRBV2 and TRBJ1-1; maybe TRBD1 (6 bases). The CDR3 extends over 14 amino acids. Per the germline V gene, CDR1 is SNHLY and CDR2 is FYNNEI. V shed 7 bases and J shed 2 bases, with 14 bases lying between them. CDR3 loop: CASKRGGYNTEAFF. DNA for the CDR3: TGTGCCAGCAAGAGGGGGGGTTACAACACTGAAGCTTTCTTT.

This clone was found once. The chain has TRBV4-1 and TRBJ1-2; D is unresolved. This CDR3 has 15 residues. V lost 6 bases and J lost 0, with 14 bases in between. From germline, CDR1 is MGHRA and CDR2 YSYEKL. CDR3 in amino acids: CASRIRIVTNYGYTF. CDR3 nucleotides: TGCGCCAGCAGGATTAGAATAGTTACTAACTATGGCTACACCTTC.

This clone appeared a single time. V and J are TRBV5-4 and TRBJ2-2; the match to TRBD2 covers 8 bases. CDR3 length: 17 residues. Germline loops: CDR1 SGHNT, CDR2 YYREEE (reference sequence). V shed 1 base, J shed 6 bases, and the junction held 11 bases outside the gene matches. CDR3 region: CASSLFSGGGKSGELFF. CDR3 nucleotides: TGTGCCAGCAGCTTGTTCTCTGGCGGGGGGAAATCCGGGGAGCTGTTTTTT. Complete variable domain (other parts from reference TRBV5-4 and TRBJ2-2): ETGVTQSPTHLIKTRGQQVTLRCSSQSGHNTVSWYQQALGQGPQFIFQYYREEENGRGNFPPRFSGLQFPNYSSELNVNALELDDSALYLCASSLFSGGGKSGELFFGEGSRLTVL.

The CDR3 bases are TGCGCCAGCAGCTTGGGGGGACAGGGTTCGGGCGGCTACACCTTC. Translated, it gives CASSLGGQGSGGYTF. The chain employs TRBV5-1 and TRBJ1-2, with 9 bases identical to TRBD1. Trimming took 0 bases from V and 8 from J; bases not matched to a gene: 8. CDR1 is SGHRS, CDR2 YFSETQ, per germline. CDR3 size: 15 residues.

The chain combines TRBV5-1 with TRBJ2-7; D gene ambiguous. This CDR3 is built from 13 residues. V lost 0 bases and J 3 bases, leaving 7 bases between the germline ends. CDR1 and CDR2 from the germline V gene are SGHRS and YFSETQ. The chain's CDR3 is CASSLAGYYEQYF. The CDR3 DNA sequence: TGCGCCAGCAGCTTGGCAGGATACTACGAGCAGTACTTC.

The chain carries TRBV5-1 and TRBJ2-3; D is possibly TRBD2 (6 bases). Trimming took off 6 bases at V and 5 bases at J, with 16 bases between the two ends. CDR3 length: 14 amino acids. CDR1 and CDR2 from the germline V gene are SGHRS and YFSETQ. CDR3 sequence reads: CASTTGGAEDTQYF. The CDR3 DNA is TGCGCCAGCACCACCGGAGGGGCCGAAGATACGCAGTATTTT.

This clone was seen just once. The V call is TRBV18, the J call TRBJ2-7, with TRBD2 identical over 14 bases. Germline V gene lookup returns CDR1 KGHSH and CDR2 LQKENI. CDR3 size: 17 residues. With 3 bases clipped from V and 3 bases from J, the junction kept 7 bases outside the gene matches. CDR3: CASSPPGLAGEGYEQYF. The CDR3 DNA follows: TGTGCCAGCTCACCTCCGGGACTAGCGGGAGAGGGCTACGAGCAGTACTTC. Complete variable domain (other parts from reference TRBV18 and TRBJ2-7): NAGVMQNPRHLVRRRGQEARLRCSPMKGHSHVYWYRQLPEEGLKFMVYLQKENIIDESGMPKERFSAEFPKEGPSILRIQQVVRGDSAAYFCASSPPGLAGEGYEQYFGPGTRLTVT.